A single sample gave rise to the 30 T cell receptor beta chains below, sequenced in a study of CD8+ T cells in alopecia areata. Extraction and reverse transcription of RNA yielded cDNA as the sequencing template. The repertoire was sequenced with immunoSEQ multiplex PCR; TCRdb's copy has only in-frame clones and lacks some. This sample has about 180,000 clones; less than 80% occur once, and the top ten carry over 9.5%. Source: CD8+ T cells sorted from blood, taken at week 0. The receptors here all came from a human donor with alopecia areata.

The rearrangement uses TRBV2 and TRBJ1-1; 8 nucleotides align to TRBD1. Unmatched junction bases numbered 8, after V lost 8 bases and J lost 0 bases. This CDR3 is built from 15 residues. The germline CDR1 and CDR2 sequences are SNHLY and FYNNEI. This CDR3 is CASHEAGGVNTEAFF. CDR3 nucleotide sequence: TGTGCCAGCCATGAGGCAGGGGGCGTGAACACTGAAGCTTTCTTT.

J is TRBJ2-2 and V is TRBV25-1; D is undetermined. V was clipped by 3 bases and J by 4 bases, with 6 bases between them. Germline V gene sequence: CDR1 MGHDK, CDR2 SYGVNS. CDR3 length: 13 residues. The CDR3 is CASSDESTGELFF. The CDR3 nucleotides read TGTGCCAGCAGTGACGAGAGCACCGGGGAGCTGTTTTTT.

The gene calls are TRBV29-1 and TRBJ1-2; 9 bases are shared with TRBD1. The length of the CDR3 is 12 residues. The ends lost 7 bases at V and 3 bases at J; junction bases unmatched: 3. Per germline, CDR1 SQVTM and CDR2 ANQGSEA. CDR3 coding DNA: TGCAGCGCCTGGACAGGGGACTATGGCTACACCTTC. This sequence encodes CSAWTGDYGYTF. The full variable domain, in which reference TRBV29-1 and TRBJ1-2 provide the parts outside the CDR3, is SAVISQKPSRDICQRGTSLTIQCQVDSQVTMMFWYRQQPGQSLTLIATANQGSEATYESGFVIDKFPISRPNLTFSTLTVSNMSPEDSSIYLCSAWTGDYGYTFGSGTRLTVV.

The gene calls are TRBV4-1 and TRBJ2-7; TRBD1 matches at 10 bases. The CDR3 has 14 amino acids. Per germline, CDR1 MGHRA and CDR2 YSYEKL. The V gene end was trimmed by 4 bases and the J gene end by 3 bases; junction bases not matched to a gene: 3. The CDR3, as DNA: TGCGCCAGCAGCCGCGGGACAGGGGACTACGAGCAGTACTTC. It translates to CASSRGTGDYEQYF.

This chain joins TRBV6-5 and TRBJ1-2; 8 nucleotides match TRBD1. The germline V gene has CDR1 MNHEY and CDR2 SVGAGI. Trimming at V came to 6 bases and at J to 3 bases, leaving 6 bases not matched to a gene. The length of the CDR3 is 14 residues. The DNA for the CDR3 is TGTGCCAGCAGCACTACAGGGGGAGACTATGGCTACACCTTC. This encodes CASSTTGGDYGYTF.

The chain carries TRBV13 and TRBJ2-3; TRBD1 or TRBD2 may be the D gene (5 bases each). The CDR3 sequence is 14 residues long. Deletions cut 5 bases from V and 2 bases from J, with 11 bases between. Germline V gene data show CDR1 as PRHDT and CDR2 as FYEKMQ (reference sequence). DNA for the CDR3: TGTGCCAGCAGCCGGGGACGGAACACAGATACGCAGTATTTT. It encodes CASSRGRNTDTQYF. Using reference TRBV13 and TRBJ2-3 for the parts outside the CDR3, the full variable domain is AAGVIQSPRHLIKEKRETATLKCYPIPRHDTVYWYQQGPGQDPQFLISFYEKMQSDKGSIPDRFSAQQFSDYHSELNMSSLELGDSALYFCASSRGRNTDTQYFGPGTRLTVL.

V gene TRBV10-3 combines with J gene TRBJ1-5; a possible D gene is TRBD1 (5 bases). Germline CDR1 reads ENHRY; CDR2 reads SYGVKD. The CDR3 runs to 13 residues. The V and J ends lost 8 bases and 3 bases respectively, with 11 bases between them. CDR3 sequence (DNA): TGTGCCATCGGGACCGAACTCAATCAGCCCCAGCATTTT. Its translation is CAIGTELNQPQHF.

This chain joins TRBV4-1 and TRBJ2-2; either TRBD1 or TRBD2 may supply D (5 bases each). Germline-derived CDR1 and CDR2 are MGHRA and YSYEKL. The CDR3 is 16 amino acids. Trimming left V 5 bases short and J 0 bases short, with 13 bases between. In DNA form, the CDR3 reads TGCGCCAGCAGCTTAAAGACAGCGGCGAACACCGGGGAGCTGTTTTTT. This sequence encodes CASSLKTAANTGELFF.

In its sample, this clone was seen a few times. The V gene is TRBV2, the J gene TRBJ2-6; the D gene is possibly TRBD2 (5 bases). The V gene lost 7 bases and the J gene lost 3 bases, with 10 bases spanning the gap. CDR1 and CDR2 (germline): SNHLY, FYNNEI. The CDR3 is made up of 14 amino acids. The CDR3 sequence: CASITGVGANVLTF. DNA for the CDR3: TGTGCCAGCATCACCGGGGTTGGGGCCAACGTCCTGACTTTC.

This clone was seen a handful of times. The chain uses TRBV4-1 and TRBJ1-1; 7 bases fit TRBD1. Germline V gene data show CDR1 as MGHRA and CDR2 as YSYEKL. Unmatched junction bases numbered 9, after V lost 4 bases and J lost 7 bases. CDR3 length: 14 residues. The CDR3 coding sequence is TGCGCCAGCAGCCCATCGGGCCGGACAGGTGAAGCTTTCTTT. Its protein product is CASSPSGRTGEAFF.

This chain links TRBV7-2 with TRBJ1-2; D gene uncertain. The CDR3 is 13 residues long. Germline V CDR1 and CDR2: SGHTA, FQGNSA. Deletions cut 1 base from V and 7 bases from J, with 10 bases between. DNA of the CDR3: TGTGCCAGCAGCTTAGGCAGGACCTTTGGCTACACCTTC. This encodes CASSLGRTFGYTF.

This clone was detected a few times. CDR3 sequence: CSAEKDRPGGEQYF. The DNA of the CDR3 is TGCAGCGCCGAAAAGGACAGGCCGGGGGGCGAGCAGTACTTC. V is TRBV29-1 and J is TRBJ2-7; possibly TRBD1 or TRBD2 for D (7 bases each). V was clipped by 7 bases and J by 6 bases, with 22 bases between them. Germline V gene lookup returns CDR1 SQVTM and CDR2 ANQGSEA. The CDR3 is 14 residues long.

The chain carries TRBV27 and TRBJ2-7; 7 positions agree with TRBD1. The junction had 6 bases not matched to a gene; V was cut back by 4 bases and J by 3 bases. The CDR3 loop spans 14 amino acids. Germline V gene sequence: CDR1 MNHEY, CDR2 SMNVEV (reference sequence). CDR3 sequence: CASSSSGGDYEQYF. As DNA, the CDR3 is TGTGCCAGCAGTTCTTCAGGGGGAGACTACGAGCAGTACTTC.

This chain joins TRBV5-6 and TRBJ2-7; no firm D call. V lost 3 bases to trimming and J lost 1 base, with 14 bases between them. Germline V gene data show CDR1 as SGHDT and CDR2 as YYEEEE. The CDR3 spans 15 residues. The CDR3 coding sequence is TGTGCCAGCAGCTCACCGATAGGAAAATCCTACGAGCAGTACTTC. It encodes CASSSPIGKSYEQYF.

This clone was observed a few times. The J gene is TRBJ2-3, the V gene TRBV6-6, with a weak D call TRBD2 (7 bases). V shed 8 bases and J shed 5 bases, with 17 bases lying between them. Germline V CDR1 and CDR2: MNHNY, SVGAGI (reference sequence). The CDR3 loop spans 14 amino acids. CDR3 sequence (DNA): TGTGCCAGCCTAGTGGCGGGGGCTGGAGATACGCAGTATTTT. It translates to CASLVAGAGDTQYF.

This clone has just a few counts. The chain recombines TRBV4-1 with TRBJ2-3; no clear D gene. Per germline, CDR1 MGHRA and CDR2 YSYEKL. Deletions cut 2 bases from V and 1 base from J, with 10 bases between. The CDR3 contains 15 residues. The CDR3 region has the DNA TGCGCCAGCAGCCAACGTCTACCCGGCACAGATACGCAGTATTTT. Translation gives CASSQRLPGTDTQYF.

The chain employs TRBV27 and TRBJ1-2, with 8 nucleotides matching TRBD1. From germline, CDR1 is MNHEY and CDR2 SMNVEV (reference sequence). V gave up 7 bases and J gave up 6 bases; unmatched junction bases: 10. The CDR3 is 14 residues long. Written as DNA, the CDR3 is TGTGCCAGCAAACCCCTCGACAGGGGAGATGGCTACACCTTC. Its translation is CASKPLDRGDGYTF.

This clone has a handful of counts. The CDR3 DNA follows: TGCAGCGTTTCCGGCGGGAGTCACTATGGCTACACCTTC. Translating it yields CSVSGGSHYGYTF. The chain carries TRBV29-1 and TRBJ1-2; D unresolved. The V end lost 5 bases, the J end lost 3 bases, and 13 bases lay between the germline ends. The CDR3 has 13 amino acids. Germline CDR1 SQVTM, CDR2 ANQGSEA.

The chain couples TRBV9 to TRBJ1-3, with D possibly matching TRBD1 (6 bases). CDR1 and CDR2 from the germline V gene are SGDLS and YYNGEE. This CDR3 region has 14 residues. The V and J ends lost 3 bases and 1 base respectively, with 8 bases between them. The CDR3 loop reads CASSGQDSGNTIYF. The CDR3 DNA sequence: TGTGCCAGCAGCGGACAGGATTCTGGAAACACCATATATTTT.

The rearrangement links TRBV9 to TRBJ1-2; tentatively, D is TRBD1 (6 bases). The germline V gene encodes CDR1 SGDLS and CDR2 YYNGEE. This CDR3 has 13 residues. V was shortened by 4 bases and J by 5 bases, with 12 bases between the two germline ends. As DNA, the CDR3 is TGTGCCAGCAGCCACGACAGGTTATATGGCTACACCTTC. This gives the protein CASSHDRLYGYTF.

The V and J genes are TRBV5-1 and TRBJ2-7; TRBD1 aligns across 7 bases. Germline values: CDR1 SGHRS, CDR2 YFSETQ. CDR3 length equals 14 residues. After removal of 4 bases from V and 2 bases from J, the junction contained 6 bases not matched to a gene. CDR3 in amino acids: CASSPGTAPYEQYF. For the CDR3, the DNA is TGCGCCAGCAGCCCTGGGACAGCACCCTACGAGCAGTACTTC.

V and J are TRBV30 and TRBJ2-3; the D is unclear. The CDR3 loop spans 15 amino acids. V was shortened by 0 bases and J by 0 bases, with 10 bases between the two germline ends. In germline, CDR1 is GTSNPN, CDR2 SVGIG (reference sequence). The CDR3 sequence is CAWSVDPPSTDTQYF. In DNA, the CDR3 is TGTGCCTGGAGTGTTGACCCACCTAGCACAGATACGCAGTATTTT.

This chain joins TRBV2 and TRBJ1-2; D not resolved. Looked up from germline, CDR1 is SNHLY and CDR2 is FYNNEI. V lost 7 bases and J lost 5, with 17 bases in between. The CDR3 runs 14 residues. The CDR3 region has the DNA TGTGCCAGCATTGACGTGGAAACAACGTATGGCTACACCTTC. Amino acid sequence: CASIDVETTYGYTF.

CDR3 protein: CASSDRVNQPQHF. For the CDR3, the DNA is TGTGCCAGTAGCGACAGGGTCAATCAGCCCCAGCATTTT. This chain uses TRBV19 with TRBJ1-5, with 7 bases aligning to TRBD1. Looked up from germline, CDR1 is LNHDA and CDR2 is SQIVND (reference sequence). The CDR3 loop spans 13 amino acids. J was trimmed by 3 bases and V by 6 bases; bases with no gene match: 2.

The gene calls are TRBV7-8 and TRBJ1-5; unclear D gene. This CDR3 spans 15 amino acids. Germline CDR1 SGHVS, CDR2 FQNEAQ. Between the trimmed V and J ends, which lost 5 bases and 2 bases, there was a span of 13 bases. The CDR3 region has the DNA TGTGCCAGCAGCCCCAGCCAGATAGGCAATCAGCCCCAGCATTTT. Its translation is CASSPSQIGNQPQHF.

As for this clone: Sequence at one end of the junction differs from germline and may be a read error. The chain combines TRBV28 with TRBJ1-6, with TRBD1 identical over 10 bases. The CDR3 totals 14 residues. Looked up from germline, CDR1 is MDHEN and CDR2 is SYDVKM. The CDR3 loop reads CASSDLRQGASMDF. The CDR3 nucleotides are TGTGCCAGCAGTGATCTAAGACAGGGGGCCTCGATGGACTTT.

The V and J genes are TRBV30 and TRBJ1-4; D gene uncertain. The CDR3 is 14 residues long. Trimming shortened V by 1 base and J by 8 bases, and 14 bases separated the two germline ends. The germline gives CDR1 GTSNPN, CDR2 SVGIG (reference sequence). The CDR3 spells CAWSEFGKGEKLFF. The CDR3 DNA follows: TGTGCCTGGAGTGAATTTGGGAAAGGGGAAAAACTGTTTTTT. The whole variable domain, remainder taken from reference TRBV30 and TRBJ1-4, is SQTIHQWPATLVQPVGSPLSLECTVEGTSNPNLYWYRQAAGRGLQLLFYSVGIGQISSEVPQNLSASRPQDRQFILSSKKLLLSDSGFYLCAWSEFGKGEKLFFGSGTQLSVL.

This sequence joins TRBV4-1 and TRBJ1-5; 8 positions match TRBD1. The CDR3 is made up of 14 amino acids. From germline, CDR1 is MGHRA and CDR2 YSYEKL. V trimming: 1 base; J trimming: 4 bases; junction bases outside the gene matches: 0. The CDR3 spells CASSQGQGNQPQHF. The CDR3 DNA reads TGCGCCAGCAGCCAAGGACAGGGGAATCAGCCCCAGCATTTT.

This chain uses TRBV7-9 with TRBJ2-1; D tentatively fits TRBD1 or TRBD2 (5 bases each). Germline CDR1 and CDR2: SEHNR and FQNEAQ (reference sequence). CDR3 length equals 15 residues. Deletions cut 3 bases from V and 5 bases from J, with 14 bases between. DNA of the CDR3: TGTGCCAGCAGCTTCCGGGACCGAGGTAACAATGAGCAGTTCTTC. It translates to CASSFRDRGNNEQFF.

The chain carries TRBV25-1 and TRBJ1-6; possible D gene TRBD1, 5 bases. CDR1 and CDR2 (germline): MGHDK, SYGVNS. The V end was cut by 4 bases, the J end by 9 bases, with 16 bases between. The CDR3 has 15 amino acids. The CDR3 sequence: CASSGGLSLGSPLHF. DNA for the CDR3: TGTGCCAGCAGTGGGGGACTTTCTTTAGGTTCACCCCTCCACTTT.